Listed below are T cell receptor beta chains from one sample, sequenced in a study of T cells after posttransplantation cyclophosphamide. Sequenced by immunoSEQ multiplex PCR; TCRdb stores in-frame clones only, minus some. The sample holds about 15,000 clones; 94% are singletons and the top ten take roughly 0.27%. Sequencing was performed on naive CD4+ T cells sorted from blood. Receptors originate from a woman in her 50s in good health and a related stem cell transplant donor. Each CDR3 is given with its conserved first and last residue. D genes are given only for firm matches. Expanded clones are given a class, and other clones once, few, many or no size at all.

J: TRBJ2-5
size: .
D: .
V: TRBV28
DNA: TGTGCCAGCAGTTTCAGGGGGGCAGAGACCCAGTACTTC
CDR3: CASSFRGAETQYF

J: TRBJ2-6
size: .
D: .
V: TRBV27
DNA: TGTGCCAGCAGTCCGGTCCTCTGGGCCAACGTCCTGACTTTC
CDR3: CASSPVLWANVLTF

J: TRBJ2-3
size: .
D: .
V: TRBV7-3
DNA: TGTGCCAGCAGCTTGACCGACAGAGCCACAGATACGCAGTATTTT
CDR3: CASSLTDRATDTQYF

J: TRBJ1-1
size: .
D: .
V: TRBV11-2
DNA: TGTGCCAGCAGCTTAGGCTGGGGGCGCGACGGTGGACAATGGGCTGAAGCTTTCTTT
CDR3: CASSLGWGRDGGQWAEAFF

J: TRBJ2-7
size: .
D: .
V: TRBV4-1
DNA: TGCGCCAGCAGCCAAGGCGGGTACGTCTCCTACGAGCAGTACTTC
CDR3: CASSQGGYVSYEQYF

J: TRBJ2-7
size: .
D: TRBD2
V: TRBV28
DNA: TGTGCCAGCAGTTTAGCGGGAGGGTACTCTAACGAGCAGTACTTC
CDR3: CASSLAGGYSNEQYF

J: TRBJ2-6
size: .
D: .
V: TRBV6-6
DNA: TGTGCCAGCAGTTACTCCGGCTCTGGGGCCAACGTCCTGACTTTC
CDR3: CASSYSGSGANVLTF

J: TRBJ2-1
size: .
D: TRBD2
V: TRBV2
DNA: TGTGCCAGCAGACAGACAGACCTGCTCAGCGGGAGGTCGCAGTTGGGTGAGCAGTTCTTC
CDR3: CASRQTDLLSGRSQLGEQFF

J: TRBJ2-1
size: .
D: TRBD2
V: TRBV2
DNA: TGTGCCAGCAGGCGGGAGTCGGATGAGCAGTTCTTC
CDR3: CASRRESDEQFF

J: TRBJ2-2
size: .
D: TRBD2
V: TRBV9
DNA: TGTGCCAGCAGAAGAAGCGGGAGGGCCCTTACGAACACCGGGGAGCTGTTTTTT
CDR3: CASRRSGRALTNTGELFF

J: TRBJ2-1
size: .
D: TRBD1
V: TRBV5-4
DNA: TGTGCCAGCAGCGGAGGACAGGGTATTTACAATGAGCAGTTCTTC
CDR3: CASSGGQGIYNEQFF

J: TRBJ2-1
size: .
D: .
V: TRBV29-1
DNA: TGCAGCGCCAATACATACAATGAGCAGTTCTTC
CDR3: CSANTYNEQFF

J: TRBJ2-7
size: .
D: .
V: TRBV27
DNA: TGTGCCAGCAGTTTAATAGAGAGGCGGCGGGGAGGAACGATCTACGAGCAGTACTTC
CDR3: CASSLIERRRGGTIYEQYF

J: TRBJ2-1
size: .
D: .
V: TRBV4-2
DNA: TGTGCCAGCAGCCAAGCCTGGTTGACTGCCGTTGAGCAGTTCTTC
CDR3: CASSQAWLTAVEQFF

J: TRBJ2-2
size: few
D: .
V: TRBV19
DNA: TGTGCCAGTAGCCTCCCGGGGGGGGAGCTGTTTTTT
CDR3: CASSLPGGELFF

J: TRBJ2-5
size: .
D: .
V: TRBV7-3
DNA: TGTGCCAGCAGCAAAAGGGCGGGGTGGGAGACCCAGTACTTC
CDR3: CASSKRAGWETQYF

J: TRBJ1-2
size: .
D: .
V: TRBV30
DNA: TGTGCCTGGAGTGTACACTTCAGGGTGGGGGGGTTCGATGTCGGCTATGGCTACACCTTC
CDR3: CAWSVHFRVGGFDVGYGYTF

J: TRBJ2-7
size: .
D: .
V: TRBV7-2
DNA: TGTGCCAGCAGGCGGACCGGGACTCGATTCTACGAGCAGTACTTC
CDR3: CASRRTGTRFYEQYF

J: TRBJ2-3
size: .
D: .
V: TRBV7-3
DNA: TGTGCCAGCAGCTCCTCTAGCACAGATACGCAGTATTTT
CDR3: CASSSSSTDTQYF

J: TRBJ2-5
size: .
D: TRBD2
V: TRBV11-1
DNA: TGTGCCAGCAGCTTAGTCCCTAGCGGGGGCATTCAAGAGACCCAGTACTTC
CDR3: CASSLVPSGGIQETQYF

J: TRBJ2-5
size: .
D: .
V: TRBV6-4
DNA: TGTGCCAGCAGTGTAGACTCCGAAGAGACCCAGTACTTC
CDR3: CASSVDSEETQYF

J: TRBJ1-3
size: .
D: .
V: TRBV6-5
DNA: TGTGCCAGCAGCCCATCTCGGGTTGGTGGAAACACCATATATTTT
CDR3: CASSPSRVGGNTIYF